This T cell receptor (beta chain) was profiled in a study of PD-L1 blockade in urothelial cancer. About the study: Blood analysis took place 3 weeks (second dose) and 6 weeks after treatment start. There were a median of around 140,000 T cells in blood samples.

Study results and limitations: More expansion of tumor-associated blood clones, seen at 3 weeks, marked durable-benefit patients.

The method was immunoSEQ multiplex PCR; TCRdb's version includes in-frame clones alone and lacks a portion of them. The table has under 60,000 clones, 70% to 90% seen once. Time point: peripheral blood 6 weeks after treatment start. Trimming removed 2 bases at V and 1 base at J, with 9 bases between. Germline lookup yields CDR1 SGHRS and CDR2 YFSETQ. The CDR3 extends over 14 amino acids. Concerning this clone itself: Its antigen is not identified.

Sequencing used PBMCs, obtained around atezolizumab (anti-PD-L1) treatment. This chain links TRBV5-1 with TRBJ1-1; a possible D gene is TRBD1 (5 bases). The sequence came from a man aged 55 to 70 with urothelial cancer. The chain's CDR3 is CASSFRAQNTEAFF. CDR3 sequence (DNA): TGCGCCAGCAGCTTCAGGGCCCAGAACACTGAAGCTTTCTTT.